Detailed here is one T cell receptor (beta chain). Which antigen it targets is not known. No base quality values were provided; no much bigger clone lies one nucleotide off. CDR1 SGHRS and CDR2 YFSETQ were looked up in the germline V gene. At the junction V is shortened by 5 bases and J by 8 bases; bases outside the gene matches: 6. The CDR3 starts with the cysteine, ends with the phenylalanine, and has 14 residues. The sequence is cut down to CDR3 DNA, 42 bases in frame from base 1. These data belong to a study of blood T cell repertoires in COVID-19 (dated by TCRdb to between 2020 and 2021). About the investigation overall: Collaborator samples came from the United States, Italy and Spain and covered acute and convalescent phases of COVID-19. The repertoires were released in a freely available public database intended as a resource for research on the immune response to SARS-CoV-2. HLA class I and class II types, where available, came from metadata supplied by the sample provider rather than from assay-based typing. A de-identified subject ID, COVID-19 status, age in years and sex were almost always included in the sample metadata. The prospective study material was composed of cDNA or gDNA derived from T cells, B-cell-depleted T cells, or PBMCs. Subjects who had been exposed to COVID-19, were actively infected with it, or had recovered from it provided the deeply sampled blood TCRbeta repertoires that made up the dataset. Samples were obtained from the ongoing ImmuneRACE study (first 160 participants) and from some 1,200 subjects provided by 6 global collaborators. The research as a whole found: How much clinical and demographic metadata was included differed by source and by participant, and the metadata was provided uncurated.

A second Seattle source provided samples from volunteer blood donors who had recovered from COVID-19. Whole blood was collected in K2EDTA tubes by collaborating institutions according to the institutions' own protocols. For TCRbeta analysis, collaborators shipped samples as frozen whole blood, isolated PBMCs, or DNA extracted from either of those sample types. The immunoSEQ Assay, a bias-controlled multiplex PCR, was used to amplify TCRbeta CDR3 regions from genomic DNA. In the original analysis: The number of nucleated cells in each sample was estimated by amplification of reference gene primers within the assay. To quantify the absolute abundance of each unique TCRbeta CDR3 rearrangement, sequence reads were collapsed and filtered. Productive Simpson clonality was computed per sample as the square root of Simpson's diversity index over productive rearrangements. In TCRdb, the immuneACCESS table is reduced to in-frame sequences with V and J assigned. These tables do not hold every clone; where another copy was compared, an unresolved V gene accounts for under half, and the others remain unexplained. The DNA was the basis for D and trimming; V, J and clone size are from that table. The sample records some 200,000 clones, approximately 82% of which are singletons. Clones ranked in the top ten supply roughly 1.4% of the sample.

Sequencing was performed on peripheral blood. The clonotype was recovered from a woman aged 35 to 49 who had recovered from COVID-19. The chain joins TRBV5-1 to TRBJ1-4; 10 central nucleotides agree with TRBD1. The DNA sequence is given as TGCGCCAGCAGACTCGGGACAGGGGTAGAAAAACTGTTTTTT. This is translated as CASRLGTGVEKLFF.